This entry is about one T cell receptor beta chain. What it binds is not known. Each patient experienced a relapse that followed autologous stem cell transplantation, and brentuximab vedotin exposure varied. Produced via immunoSEQ multiplex PCR; TCRdb's table is partial and in-frame only. The table lists about 85,000 clones, approximately 91% of them singletons, with approximately 2.4% in the top ten. This entry is derived from a study of PD-1 blockade in classical Hodgkin lymphoma. Regarding the study as a whole: Possible causes of repertoire differences, disease activity or prior therapy, remain undefined. Complete responders' baseline diversity resembled that of newly diagnosed patients.

The clonotype originates from a human donor with classical Hodgkin lymphoma. The specimen was peripheral blood mononuclear cells (PBMCs), collected before the second cycle of nivolumab.

The CDR3 region has the DNA TGTGCCAGCAGTTTATTTGGTCCGAGGACTAGCGGGAGGGTAGCCAAAAACATTCAGTACTTC. It translates to CASSLFGPRTSGRVAKNIQYF. The chain carries TRBV28 and TRBJ2-4, with TRBD2 matching over 15 bases. With 1 base clipped from V and 0 bases from J, the junction kept 10 bases outside the gene matches. The CDR3 runs 21 residues. The germline V gene has CDR1 MDHEN and CDR2 SYDVKM.